The 6 T cell receptor beta chains in this list originate from one sample, sequenced in a study of shared clonotypes between healthy human individuals. The protocol was immunoSEQ multiplex PCR, while the TCRdb copy is restricted to in-frame clones and leaves out a portion. This sample has 1.5 million to 1.9 million clones; approximately 98% occur once, and the top ten carry roughly 0.4%. The sequenced material came from naive CD4+ T cells sorted from blood. The subset was: CD45RA+ positively selected. These receptors were taken from a man aged 25-45 years in good health.

The rearrangement joins TRBV9 to TRBJ2-2, with 9 positions matching TRBD2. Germline V gives CDR1 SGDLS, CDR2 YYNGEE. V lost 0 bases, J lost 4 bases, and 7 bases stayed unmatched. The CDR3 sequence is 17 residues long. CDR3 bases: TGTGCCAGCAGCGTAGACGGCGGGAGGGCCATCACCGGGGAGCTGTTTTTT. It codes for CASSVDGGRAITGELFF.

The chain recombines TRBV30 with TRBJ2-1, with D hard to call. Germline V gives CDR1 GTSNPN, CDR2 SVGIG (reference sequence). The CDR3 is 11 amino acids. Trimming left V 4 bases short and J 12 bases short, with 13 bases between. In DNA form, the CDR3 reads TGTGCCTGGACCGTGGGTACTCTGCAGTTCTTC. Translating gives CAWTVGTLQFF. The full variable domain, in which reference TRBV30 and TRBJ2-1 provide the parts outside the CDR3, is SQTIHQWPATLVQPVGSPLSLECTVEGTSNPNLYWYRQAAGRGLQLLFYSVGIGQISSEVPQNLSASRPQDRQFILSSKKLLLSDSGFYLCAWTVGTLQFFGPGTRLTVL.

This sequence joins TRBV4-2 and TRBJ2-5, with D possibly being TRBD2 (6 bases). The CDR3 sequence is 15 residues long. The V and J ends lost 0 bases and 4 bases respectively, with 12 bases between them. The germline gives CDR1 LGHNA, CDR2 YNFKEQ. CDR3 region: CASSQDPGEGETQYF. CDR3 coding DNA: TGTGCCAGCAGCCAAGATCCGGGAGAGGGAGAGACCCAGTACTTC.

The rearrangement links TRBV29-1 to TRBJ2-3; TRBD1 might be the D (6 bases). CDR1 is SQVTM and CDR2 is ANQGSEA in the germline V gene. V was clipped by 4 bases and J by 2 bases, with 10 bases between them. The CDR3 length is 13 residues. This chain's CDR3 is CSVADSYTDTQYF. As DNA, the CDR3 is TGCAGCGTTGCGGACAGCTACACAGATACGCAGTATTTT.

This chain joins TRBV9 and TRBJ2-1, with D perhaps matching TRBD2 (5 bases). The V gene's germline CDR1 is SGDLS and CDR2 YYNGEE. CDR3 length equals 15 residues. The germline V and J ends were trimmed by 0 bases and 5 bases, with 12 bases remaining between them. CDR3 coding DNA: TGTGCCAGCAGCGTAGTGGAGCGGTTGGACAATGAGCAGTTCTTC. Its translation: CASSVVERLDNEQFF.

The chain recombines TRBV5-5 with TRBJ2-2, with D perhaps assigned TRBD1 or TRBD2 (5 bases each). In germline, CDR1 is SGHKS, CDR2 YYEKEE (reference sequence). V shed 4 bases and J shed 4 bases, with 14 bases lying between them. The CDR3 runs 15 residues. CDR3 coding DNA: TGTGCCAGCAGCCCTAGGGCCGGGACCACCGGGGAGCTGTTTTTT. Protein product: CASSPRAGTTGELFF.